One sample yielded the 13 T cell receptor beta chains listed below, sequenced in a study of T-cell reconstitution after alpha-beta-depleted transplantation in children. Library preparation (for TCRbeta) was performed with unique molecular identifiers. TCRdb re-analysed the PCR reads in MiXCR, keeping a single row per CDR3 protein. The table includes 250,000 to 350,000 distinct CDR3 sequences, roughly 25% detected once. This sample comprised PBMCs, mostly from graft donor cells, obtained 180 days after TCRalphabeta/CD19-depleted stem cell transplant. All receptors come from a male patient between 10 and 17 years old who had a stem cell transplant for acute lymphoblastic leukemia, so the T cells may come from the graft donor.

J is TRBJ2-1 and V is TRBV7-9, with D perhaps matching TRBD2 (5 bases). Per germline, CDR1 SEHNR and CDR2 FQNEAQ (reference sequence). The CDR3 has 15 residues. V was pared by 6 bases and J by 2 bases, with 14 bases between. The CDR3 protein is CASSRAGNTYNEQFF. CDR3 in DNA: TGTGCCAGCAGTCGGGCGGGTAACACCTACAATGAGCAGTTCTTC.

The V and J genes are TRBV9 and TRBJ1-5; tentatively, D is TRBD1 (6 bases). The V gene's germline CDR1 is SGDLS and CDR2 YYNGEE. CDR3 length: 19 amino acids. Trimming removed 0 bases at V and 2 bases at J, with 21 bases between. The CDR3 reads CASSVEGSVQGRGNQPQHF. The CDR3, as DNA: TGTGCCAGCAGCGTAGAGGGGTCGGTCCAGGGGAGGGGCAATCAGCCCCAGCATTTT.

Written as DNA, the CDR3 is TGTGCCAGCAGTCGGACAGTCTCGTCCTACACCTTC. This sequence encodes CASSRTVSSYTF. V and J are TRBV28 and TRBJ1-2; D may be TRBD1 (6 bases). The CDR3 loop spans 12 amino acids. Per the germline V gene, CDR1 is MDHEN and CDR2 is SYDVKM. V dropped 5 bases and J dropped 10 bases, with 14 bases sitting between them.

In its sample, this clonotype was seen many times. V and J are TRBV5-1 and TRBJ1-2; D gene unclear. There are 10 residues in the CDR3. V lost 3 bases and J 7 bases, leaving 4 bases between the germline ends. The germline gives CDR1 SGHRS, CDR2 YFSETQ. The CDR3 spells CASSWAGYTF. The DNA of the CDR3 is TGCGCCAGCAGCTGGGCTGGCTACACCTTC.

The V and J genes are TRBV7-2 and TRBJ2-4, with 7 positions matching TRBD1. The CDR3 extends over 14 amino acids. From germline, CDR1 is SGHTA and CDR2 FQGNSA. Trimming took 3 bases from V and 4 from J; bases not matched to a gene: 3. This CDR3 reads CASSLGTDKNIQYF. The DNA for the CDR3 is TGTGCCAGCAGCTTGGGGACAGATAAAAACATTCAGTACTTC.

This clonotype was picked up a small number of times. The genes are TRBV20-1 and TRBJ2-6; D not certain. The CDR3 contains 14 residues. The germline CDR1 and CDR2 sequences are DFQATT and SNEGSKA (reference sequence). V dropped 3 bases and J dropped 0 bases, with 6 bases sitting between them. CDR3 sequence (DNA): TGCAGTGCTAGCTCAGCCTCTGGGGCCAACGTCCTGACTTTC. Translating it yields CSASSASGANVLTF.

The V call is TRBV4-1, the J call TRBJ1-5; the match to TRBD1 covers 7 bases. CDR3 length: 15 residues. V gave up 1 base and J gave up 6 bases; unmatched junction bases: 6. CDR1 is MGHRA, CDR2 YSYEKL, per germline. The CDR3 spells CASSQVQQGRQPQHF. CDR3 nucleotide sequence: TGCGCCAGCAGCCAAGTCCAACAGGGGCGTCAGCCCCAGCATTTT.

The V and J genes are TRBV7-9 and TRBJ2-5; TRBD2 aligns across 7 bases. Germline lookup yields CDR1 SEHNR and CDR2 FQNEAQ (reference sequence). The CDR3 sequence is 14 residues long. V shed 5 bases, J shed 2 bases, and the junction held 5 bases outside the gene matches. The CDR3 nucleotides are TGTGCCAGCAGCGCGCTAGCGGATCAAGAGACCCAGTACTTC. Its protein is CASSALADQETQYF.

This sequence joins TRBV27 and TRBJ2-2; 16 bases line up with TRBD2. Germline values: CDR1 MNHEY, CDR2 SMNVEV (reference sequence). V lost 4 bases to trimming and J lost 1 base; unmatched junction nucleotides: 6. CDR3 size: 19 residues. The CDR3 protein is CASSSPGLAGGRNTGELFF. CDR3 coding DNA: TGTGCCAGCAGTTCTCCGGGACTAGCGGGAGGGAGGAACACCGGGGAGCTGTTTTTT.

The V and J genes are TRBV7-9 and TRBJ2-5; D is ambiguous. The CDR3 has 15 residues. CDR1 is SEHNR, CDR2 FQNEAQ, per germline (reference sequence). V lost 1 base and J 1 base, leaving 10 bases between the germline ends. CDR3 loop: CASSLVRGSQETQYF. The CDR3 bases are TGTGCCAGCAGCTTAGTTCGTGGTTCCCAAGAGACCCAGTACTTC.

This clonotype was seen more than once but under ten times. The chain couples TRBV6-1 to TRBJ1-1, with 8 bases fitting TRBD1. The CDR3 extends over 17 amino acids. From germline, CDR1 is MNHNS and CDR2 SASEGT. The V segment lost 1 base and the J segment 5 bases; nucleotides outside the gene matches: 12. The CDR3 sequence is CASSEETGEIVGTEAFF. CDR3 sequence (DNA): TGTGCCAGCAGTGAAGAGACAGGGGAGATTGTAGGGACTGAAGCTTTCTTT.

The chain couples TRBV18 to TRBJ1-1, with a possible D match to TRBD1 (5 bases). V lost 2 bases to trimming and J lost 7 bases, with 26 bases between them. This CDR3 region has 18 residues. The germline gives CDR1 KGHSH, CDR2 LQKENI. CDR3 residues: CASSPTIFLGGMPLEAFF. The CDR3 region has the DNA TGTGCCAGCTCACCAACCATTTTCTTGGGGGGGATGCCGCTTGAAGCTTTCTTT.

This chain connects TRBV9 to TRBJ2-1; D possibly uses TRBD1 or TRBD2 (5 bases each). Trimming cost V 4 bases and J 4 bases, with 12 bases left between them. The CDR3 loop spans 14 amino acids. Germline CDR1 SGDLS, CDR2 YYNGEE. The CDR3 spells CASSLGDLYNEQFF. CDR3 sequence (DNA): TGTGCCAGCAGCTTGGGGGACCTTTACAATGAGCAGTTCTTC.